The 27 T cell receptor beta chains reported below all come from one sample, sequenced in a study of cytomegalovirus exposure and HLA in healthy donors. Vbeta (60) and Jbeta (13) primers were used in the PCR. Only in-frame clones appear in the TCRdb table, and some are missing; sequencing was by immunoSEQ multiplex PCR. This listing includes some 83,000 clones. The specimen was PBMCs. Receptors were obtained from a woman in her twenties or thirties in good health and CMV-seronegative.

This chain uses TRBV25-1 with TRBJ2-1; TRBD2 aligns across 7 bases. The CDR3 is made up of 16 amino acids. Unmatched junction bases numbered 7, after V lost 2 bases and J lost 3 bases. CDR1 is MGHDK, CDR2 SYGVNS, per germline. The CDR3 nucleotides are TGTGCCAGCAGTGAAAGTTTAGGACTAGACTACAATGAGCAGTTCTTC. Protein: CASSESLGLDYNEQFF.

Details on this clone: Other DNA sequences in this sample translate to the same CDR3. CDR3 protein: CAWGLHDRGKSYEQYF. CDR3 in DNA: TGTGCCTGGGGCCTCCACGACAGGGGGAAATCCTACGAGCAGTACTTC. The genes are TRBV30 and TRBJ2-7, with 9 positions matching TRBD1. Per the germline V gene, CDR1 is GTSNPN and CDR2 is SVGIG (reference sequence). V trimming: 5 bases; J trimming: 1 base; junction bases outside the gene matches: 12. There are 16 residues in the CDR3.

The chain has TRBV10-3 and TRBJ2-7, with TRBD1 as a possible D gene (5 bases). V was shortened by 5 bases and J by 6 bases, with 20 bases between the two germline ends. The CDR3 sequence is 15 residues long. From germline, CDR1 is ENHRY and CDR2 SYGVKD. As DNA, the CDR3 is TGTGCCATCAGTACAGGTTTAGTCAGTATAGGCGAGCAGTACTTC. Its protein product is CAISTGLVSIGEQYF.

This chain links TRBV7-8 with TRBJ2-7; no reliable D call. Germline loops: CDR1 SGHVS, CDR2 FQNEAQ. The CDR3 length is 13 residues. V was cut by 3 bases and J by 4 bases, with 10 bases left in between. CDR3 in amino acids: CASSFPWAYEQYF. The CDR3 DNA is TGTGCCAGCAGCTTCCCCTGGGCGTACGAGCAGTACTTC.

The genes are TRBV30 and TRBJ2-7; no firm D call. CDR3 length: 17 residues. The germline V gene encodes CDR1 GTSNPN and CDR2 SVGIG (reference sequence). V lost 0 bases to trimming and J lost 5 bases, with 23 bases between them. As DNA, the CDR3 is TGTGCCTGGAGTGTACGACTCTCGAGGCCGAAAGGTGACGAGCAGTACTTC. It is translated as CAWSVRLSRPKGDEQYF.

Here the CDR3 reads CASSYSGGQETQYF. In DNA, the CDR3 is TGTGCCAGCAGTTATAGCGGGGGACAAGAGACCCAGTACTTC. This chain joins TRBV6-5 and TRBJ2-5, with 9 positions matching TRBD2. The germline V gene encodes CDR1 MNHEY and CDR2 SVGAGI. The ends lost 3 bases at V and 2 bases at J; junction bases unmatched: 1. CDR3 size: 14 residues.

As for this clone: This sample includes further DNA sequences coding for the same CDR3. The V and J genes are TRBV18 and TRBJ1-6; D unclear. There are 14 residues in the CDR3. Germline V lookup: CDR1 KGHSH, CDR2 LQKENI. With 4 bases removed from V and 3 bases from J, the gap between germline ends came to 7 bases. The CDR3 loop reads CASSQQSYNSPLHF. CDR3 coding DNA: TGTGCCAGCTCACAACAGAGCTATAATTCACCCCTCCACTTT.

The CDR3 nucleotides read TGTGCCAGCAGTGAACAGGGTGATACTGAAGCTTTCTTT. It encodes CASSEQGDTEAFF. The gene calls are TRBV6-1 and TRBJ1-1, with D possibly TRBD1 on 5 matching bases. The V end was cut by 2 bases, the J end by 5 bases, with 9 bases between. Looked up from germline, CDR1 is MNHNS and CDR2 is SASEGT. The CDR3 consists of 13 residues.

The CDR3 spells CASTIGGAGEAFF. The CDR3 DNA sequence: TGTGCCAGCACAATAGGAGGGGCTGGTGAAGCTTTCTTT. The rearrangement links TRBV5-6 to TRBJ1-1, with D possibly matching TRBD1 (5 bases). Germline assignment: CDR1 SGHDT and CDR2 YYEEEE. There are 13 residues in the CDR3. V dropped 6 bases and J dropped 7 bases, with 16 bases sitting between them.

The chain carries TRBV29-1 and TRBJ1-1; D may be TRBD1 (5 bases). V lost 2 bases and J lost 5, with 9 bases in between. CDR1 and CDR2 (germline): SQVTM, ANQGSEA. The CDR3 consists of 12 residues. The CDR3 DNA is TGCAGCGTTGAACAGGGAGGAACTGAAGCTTTCTTT. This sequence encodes CSVEQGGTEAFF. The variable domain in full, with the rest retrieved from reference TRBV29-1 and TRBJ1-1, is SAVISQKPSRDICQRGTSLTIQCQVDSQVTMMFWYRQQPGQSLTLIATANQGSEATYESGFVIDKFPISRPNLTFSTLTVSNMSPEDSSIYLCSVEQGGTEAFFGQGTRLTVV.

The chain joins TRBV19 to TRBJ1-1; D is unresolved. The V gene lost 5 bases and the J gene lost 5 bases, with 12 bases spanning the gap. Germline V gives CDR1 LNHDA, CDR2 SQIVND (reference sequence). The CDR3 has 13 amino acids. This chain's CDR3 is CASSGSMGTEAFF. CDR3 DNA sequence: TGTGCCAGTAGTGGGAGCATGGGGACTGAAGCTTTCTTT.

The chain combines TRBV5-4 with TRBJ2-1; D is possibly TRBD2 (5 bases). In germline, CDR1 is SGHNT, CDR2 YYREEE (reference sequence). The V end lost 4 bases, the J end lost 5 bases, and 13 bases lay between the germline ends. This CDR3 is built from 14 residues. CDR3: CASSSSENHNEQFF. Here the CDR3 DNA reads TGTGCCAGCAGCAGTAGCGAGAATCACAATGAGCAGTTCTTC.

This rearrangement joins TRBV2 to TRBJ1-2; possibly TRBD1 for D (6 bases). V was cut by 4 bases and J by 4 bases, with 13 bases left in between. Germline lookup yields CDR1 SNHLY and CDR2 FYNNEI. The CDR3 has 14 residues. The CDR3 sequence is CASSGTASFYGYTF. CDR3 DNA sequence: TGTGCCAGCAGTGGGACAGCTTCTTTCTATGGCTACACCTTC. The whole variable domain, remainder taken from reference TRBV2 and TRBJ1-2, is EPEVTQTPSHQVTQMGQEVILRCVPISNHLYFYWYRQILGQKVEFLVSFYNNEISEKSEIFDDQFSVERPDGSNFTLKIRSTKLEDSAMYFCASSGTASFYGYTFGSGTRLTVV.

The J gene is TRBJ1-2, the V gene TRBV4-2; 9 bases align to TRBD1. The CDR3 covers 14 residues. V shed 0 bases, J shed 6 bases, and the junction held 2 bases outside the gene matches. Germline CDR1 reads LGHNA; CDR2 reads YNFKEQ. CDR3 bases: TGTGCCAGCAGCCAAGATACAGGGGGCAATGGCTACACCTTC. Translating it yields CASSQDTGGNGYTF.

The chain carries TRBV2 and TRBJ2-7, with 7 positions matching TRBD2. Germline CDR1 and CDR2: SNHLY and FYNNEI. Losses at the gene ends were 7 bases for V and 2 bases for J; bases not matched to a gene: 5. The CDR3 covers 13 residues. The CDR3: CASTAGVTYEQYF. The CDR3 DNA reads TGTGCCAGCACCGCGGGGGTTACCTACGAGCAGTACTTC.

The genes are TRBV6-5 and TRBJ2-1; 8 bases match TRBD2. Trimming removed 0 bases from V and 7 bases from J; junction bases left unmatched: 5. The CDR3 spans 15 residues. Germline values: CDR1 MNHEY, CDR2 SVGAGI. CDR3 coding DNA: TGTGCCAGCAGTTACTCGAACGGGGGGGCAAATGAGCAGTTCTTC. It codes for CASSYSNGGANEQFF.

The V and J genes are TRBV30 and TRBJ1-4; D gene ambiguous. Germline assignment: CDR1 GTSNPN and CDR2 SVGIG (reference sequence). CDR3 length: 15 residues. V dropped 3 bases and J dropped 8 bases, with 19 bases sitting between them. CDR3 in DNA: TGTGCCTGGAGGGAAACGGGATCGCTGGGGGAAAAACTGTTTTTT. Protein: CAWRETGSLGEKLFF.

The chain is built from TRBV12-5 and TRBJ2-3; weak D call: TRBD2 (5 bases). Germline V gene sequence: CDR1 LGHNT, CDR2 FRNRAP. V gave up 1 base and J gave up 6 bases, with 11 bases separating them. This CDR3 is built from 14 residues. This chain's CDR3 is CASGLGNSDDTQYF. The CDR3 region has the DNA TGTGCTAGTGGTTTGGGGAATAGCGACGATACGCAGTATTTT.

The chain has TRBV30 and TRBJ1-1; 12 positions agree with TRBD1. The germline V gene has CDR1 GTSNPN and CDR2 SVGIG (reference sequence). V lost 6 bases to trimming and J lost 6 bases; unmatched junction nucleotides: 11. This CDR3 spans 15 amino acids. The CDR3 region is CACPGQGAGYPEAFF. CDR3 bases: TGTGCCTGTCCGGGACAGGGGGCCGGGTATCCTGAAGCTTTCTTT.

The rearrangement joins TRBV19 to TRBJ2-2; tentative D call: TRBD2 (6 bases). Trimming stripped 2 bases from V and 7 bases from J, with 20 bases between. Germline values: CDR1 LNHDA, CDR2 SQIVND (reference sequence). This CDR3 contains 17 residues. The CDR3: CASSIYRAGWDFGELFF. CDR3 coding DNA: TGTGCCAGTAGTATATATCGAGCGGGTTGGGATTTCGGGGAGCTGTTTTTT. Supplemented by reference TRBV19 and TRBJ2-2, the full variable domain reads DGGITQSPKYLFRKEGQNVTLSCEQNLNHDAMYWYRQDPGQGLRLIYYSQIVNDFQKGDIAEGYSVSREKKESFPLTVTSAQKNPTAFYLCASSIYRAGWDFGELFFGEGSRLTVL.

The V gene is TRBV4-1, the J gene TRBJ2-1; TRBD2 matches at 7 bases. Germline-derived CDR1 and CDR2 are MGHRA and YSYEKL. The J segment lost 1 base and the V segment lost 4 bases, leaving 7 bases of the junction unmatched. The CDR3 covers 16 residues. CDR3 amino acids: CASSRGDYSSYNEQFF. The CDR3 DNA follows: TGCGCCAGCAGCCGAGGGGACTACTCTTCCTACAATGAGCAGTTCTTC.

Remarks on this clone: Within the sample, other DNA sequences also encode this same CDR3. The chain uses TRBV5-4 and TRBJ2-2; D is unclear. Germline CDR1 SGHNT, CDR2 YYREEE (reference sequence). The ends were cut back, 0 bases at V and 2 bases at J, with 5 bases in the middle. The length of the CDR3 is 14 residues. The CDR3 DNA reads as TGTGCCAGCAGCTTGGACTCCAACACCGGGGAGCTGTTTTTT. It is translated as CASSLDSNTGELFF.

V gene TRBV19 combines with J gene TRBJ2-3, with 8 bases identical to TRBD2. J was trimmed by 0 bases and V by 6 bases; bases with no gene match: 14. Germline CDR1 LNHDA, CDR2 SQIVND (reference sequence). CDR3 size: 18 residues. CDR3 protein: CASSPSRGASLSTDTQYF. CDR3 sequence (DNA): TGTGCCAGTAGCCCCTCGCGGGGGGCCTCCCTCAGCACAGATACGCAGTATTTT.

CDR3 loop: CSATGWGSADTQYF. The CDR3 DNA reads as TGCAGCGCCACAGGGTGGGGTTCGGCAGATACGCAGTATTTT. The chain carries TRBV29-1 and TRBJ2-3, with D maybe TRBD1 (6 bases). The ends were cut back, 7 bases at V and 4 bases at J, with 18 bases in the middle. Germline V CDR1 and CDR2: SQVTM, ANQGSEA. This CDR3 spans 14 amino acids.

In nucleotides, the CDR3 is TGTGCCAGCAGCTGGGGACAGGGGGACGGCTACACCTTC. Its translation is CASSWGQGDGYTF. This chain links TRBV5-6 with TRBJ1-2; 11 positions agree with TRBD1. This CDR3 region has 13 residues. Per the germline V gene, CDR1 is SGHDT and CDR2 is YYEEEE. Trimming took 3 bases from V and 8 from J; bases not matched to a gene: 3.

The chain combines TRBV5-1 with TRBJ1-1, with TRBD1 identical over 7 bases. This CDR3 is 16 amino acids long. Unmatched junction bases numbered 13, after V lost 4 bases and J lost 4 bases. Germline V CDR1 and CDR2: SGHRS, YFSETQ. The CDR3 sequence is CASSLLTGSGSTEAFF. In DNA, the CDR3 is TGCGCCAGCAGCCTACTGACAGGGAGCGGGAGCACTGAAGCTTTCTTT.

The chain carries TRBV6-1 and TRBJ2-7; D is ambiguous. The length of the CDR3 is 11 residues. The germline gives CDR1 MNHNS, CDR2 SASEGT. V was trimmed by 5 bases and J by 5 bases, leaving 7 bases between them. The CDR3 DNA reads TGTGCCAGCAGTCTGACTCACGAGCAGTACTTC. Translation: CASSLTHEQYF.